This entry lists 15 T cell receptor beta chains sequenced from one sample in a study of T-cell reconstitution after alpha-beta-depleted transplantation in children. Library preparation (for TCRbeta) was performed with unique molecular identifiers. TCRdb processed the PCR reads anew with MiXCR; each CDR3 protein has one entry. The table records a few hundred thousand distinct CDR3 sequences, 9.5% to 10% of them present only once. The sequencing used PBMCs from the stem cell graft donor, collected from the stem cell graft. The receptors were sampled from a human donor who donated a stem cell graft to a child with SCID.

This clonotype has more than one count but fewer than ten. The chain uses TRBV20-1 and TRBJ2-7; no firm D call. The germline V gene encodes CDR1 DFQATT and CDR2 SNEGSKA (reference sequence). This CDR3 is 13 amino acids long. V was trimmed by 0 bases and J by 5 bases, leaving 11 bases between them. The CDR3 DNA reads TGCAGTGCTAGAGATCTGGCGGCGGACGAGCAGTACTTC. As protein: CSARDLAADEQYF.

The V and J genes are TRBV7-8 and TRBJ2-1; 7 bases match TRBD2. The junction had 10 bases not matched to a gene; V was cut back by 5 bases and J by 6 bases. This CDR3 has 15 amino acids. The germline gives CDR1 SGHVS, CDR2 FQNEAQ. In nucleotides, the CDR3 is TGTGCCAGCAGCCCGCGCGTGACTAGCTCCAATGAGCAGTTCTTC. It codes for CASSPRVTSSNEQFF.

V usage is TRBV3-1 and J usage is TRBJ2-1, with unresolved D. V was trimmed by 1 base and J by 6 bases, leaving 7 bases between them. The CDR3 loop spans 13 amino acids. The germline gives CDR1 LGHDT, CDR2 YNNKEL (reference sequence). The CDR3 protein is CASSQGRANEQFF. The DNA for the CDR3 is TGTGCCAGCAGCCAAGGACGGGCCAATGAGCAGTTCTTC.

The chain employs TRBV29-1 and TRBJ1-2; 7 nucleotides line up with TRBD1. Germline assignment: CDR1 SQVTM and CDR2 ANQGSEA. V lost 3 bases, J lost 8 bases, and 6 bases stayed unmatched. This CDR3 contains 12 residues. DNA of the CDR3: TGCAGCGTTGATGAAGGGGGCGGAGGCTACACCTTC. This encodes CSVDEGGGGYTF. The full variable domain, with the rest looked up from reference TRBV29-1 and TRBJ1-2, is SAVISQKPSRDICQRGTSLTIQCQVDSQVTMMFWYRQQPGQSLTLIATANQGSEATYESGFVIDKFPISRPNLTFSTLTVSNMSPEDSSIYLCSVDEGGGGYTFGSGTRLTVV.

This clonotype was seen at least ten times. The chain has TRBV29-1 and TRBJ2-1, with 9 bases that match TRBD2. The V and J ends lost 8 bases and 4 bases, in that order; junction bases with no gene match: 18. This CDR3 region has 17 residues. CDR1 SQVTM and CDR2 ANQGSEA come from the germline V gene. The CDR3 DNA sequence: TGCAGCCCTATGGTTCGGCTAGCGGGGAAGGGATACAATGAGCAGTTCTTC. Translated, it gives CSPMVRLAGKGYNEQFF.

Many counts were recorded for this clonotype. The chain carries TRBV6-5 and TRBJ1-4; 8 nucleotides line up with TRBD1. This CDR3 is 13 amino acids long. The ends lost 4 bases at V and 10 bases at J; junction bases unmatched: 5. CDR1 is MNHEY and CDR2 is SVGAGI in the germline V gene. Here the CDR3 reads CASSLGQARKLFF. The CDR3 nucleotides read TGTGCCAGCAGTTTGGGACAGGCGAGAAAACTGTTTTTT.

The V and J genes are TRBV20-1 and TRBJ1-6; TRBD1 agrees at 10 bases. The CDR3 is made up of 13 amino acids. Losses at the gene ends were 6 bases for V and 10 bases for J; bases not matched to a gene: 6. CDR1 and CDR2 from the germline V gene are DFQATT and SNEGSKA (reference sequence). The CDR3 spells CSAEGQGISPLHF. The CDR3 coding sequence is TGCAGTGCAGAGGGACAGGGGATCTCACCCCTCCACTTT.

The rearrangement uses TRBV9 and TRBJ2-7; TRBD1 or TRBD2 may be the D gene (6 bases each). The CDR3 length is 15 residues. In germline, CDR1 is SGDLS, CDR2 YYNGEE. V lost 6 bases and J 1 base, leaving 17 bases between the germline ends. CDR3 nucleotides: TGTGCCAGCACCCGTGAGGGGGGAGAATCCTACGAGCAGTACTTC. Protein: CASTREGGESYEQYF.

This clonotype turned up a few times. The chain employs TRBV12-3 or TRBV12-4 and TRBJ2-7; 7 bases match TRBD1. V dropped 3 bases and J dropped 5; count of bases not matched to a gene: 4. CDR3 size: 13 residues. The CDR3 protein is CASSFGRGNEQYF. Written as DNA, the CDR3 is TGTGCCAGCAGTTTCGGCAGGGGGAACGAGCAGTACTTC.

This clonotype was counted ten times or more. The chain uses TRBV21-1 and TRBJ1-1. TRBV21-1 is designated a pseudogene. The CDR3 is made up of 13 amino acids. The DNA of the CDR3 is TGTGCCAGCAGCAAAGTAAGGGGAATAGGGGCTTTCTTT. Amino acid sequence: CASSKVRGIGAFF.

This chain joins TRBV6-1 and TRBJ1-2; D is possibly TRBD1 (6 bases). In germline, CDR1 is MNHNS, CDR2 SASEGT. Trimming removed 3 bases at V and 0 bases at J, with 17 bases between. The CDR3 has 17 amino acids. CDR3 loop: CASSDSSGQLANYGYTF. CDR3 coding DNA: TGTGCCAGCAGTGATTCATCAGGACAGCTAGCTAACTATGGCTACACCTTC.

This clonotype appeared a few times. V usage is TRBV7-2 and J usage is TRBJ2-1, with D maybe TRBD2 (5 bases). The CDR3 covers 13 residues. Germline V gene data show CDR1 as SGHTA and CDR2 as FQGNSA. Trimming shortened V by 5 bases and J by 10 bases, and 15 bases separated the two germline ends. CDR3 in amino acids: CASSLHPRLEQFF. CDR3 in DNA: TGTGCCAGCAGCCTACACCCCCGACTAGAGCAGTTCTTC.

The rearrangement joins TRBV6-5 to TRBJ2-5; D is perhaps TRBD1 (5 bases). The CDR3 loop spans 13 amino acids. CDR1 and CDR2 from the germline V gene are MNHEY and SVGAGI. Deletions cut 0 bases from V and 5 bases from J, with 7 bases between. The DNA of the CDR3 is TGTGCCAGCAGTTACTCGGGGCGGGAGACCCAGTACTTC. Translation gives CASSYSGRETQYF.

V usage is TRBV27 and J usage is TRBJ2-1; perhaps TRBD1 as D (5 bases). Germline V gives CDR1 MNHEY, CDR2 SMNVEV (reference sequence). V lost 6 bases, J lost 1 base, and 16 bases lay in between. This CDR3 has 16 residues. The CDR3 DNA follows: TGTGCCAGCAGCCCGCAGGGTCCTACTTCCTACAATGAGCAGTTCTTC. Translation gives CASSPQGPTSYNEQFF.

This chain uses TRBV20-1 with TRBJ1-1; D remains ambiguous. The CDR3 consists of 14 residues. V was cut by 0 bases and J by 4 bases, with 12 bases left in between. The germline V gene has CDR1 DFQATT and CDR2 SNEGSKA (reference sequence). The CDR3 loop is CSARDPGRSTEAFF. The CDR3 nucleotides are TGCAGTGCTAGAGACCCAGGACGCAGCACTGAAGCTTTCTTT.